The 21 T cell receptor beta chains below all came from one sample that was sequenced in a study of vaccination and CD4 T cells after COVID-19. As for treatment: roughly 10-day PBMC culture with coronavirus spike peptide pools or control peptides (ViraFEST assay). Their antigens remain unidentified. Sequencing of DNA taken from cultured CD4+ T cells relied on the Oncomine TCR Beta short-read assay. From the PCR reads, TCRdb called clonotypes with MiXCR, one entry per CDR3 protein. The sample holds 15,000 or so distinct CDR3 sequences, approximately 30% seen once. Input material: cultured CD4+ T cells from blood. The receptors come from a human donor with COVID-19.

The chain recombines TRBV7-9 with TRBJ2-5; D remains ambiguous. The CDR3 length is 15 residues. Germline V gene sequence: CDR1 SEHNR, CDR2 FQNEAQ (reference sequence). Trimming pared 0 bases from V and 1 base from J, leaving 9 bases between. CDR3 protein: CASSLAWRSQETQYF. Written as DNA, the CDR3 is TGTGCCAGCAGCTTAGCGTGGCGATCCCAAGAGACCCAGTACTTC.

V and J are TRBV9 and TRBJ1-1; D not resolved. Germline CDR1 reads SGDLS; CDR2 reads YYNGEE. V was trimmed by 4 bases and J by 0 bases, leaving 13 bases between them. CDR3 length: 15 residues. The CDR3 nucleotides read TGTGCCAGCAGCCCCCGGGGAGACATGAACACTGAAGCTTTCTTT. It is translated as CASSPRGDMNTEAFF. The full variable domain, rest sourced from reference TRBV9 and TRBJ1-1, is DSGVTQTPKHLITATGQRVTLRCSPRSGDLSVYWYQQSLDQGLQFLIQYYNGEERAKGNILERFSAQQFPDLHSELNLSSLELGDSALYFCASSPRGDMNTEAFFGQGTRLTVV.

There are a few counts of this clonotype. The chain links TRBV19 to TRBJ1-1, with 8 bases identical to TRBD1. Germline V gene sequence: CDR1 LNHDA, CDR2 SQIVND (reference sequence). This CDR3 has 14 amino acids. The V and J ends lost 3 bases and 11 bases, in that order; junction bases with no gene match: 11. As DNA, the CDR3 is TGTGCCAGTAGTATTCCAGGGGGCCTCGTCTGGGCTTTCTTT. Translation: CASSIPGGLVWAFF.

CDR3 residues: CASSFSGITAKNIQYF. The CDR3 region has the DNA TGTGCCAGCAGTTTCTCCGGGATAACAGCCAAAAACATTCAGTACTTC. The rearrangement links TRBV12-3 or TRBV12-4 to TRBJ2-4; perhaps TRBD2 as D (5 bases). The CDR3 is 16 amino acids. Trimming left V 3 bases short and J 0 bases short, with 12 bases between.

The rearrangement links TRBV6-2 or TRBV6-3 to TRBJ2-4; D is uncertain. The germline V and J ends were trimmed by 4 bases and 0 bases, with 10 bases remaining between them. Germline CDR1 is MNHEY and CDR2 is SVGEGT. The CDR3 spans 15 residues. In DNA form, the CDR3 reads TGTGCCAGCAGTTCCCAAGCCCTAGCCAAAAACATTCAGTACTTC. It yields the protein CASSSQALAKNIQYF.

This clonotype has only one observation. The chain uses TRBV5-4 and TRBJ2-3, with D maybe TRBD1 (7 bases). Germline CDR1 SGHNT, CDR2 YYREEE (reference sequence). V was trimmed by 4 bases and J by 0 bases, leaving 15 bases between them. The CDR3 has 16 residues. CDR3 loop: CASSLPRDSSTDTQYF. For the CDR3, the DNA is TGTGCCAGCAGCCTCCCGCGGGACAGCAGCACAGATACGCAGTATTTT.

The J gene is TRBJ2-7, the V gene TRBV25-1, with D possibly being TRBD1 (6 bases). The CDR3 is 14 residues long. Germline loops: CDR1 MGHDK, CDR2 SYGVNS. With 7 bases removed from V and 0 bases from J, the gap between germline ends came to 13 bases. The CDR3 bases are TGTGCCAGCAAGGGACACCCGAGCTCCTACGAGCAGTACTTC. Translated, it gives CASKGHPSSYEQYF.

This clonotype has a handful of counts. The chain joins TRBV20-1 to TRBJ1-5; possible D gene TRBD1, 5 bases. The germline V and J ends were trimmed by 0 bases and 5 bases, with 23 bases remaining between them. From germline, CDR1 is DFQATT and CDR2 SNEGSKA (reference sequence). This CDR3 spans 18 amino acids. The CDR3 coding sequence is TGCAGTGCTAGAGATTGGGGGATTGGGCGGACCCGTGATCAGCCCCAGCATTTT. Translation gives CSARDWGIGRTRDQPQHF.

CDR3 sequence: CASTHWVDGYTF. Here the CDR3 DNA reads TGTGCCAGCACCCACTGGGTCGATGGCTACACCTTC. The V and J genes are TRBV3-1 and TRBJ1-2; D unclear. V was trimmed by 7 bases and J by 6 bases, leaving 12 bases between them. Germline V lookup: CDR1 LGHDT, CDR2 YNNKEL (reference sequence). This CDR3 is 12 amino acids long.

CDR3 in DNA: TGCAGCGTCACCCAGGGGAAGGGCTCACCCCTCCACTTT. Its translation: CSVTQGKGSPLHF. J is TRBJ1-6 and V is TRBV29-1; D is perhaps TRBD1 (6 bases). Germline CDR1 reads SQVTM; CDR2 reads ANQGSEA. V lost 6 bases to trimming and J lost 10 bases, with 16 bases between them. The CDR3 covers 13 residues.

The J gene is TRBJ2-3, the V gene TRBV6-1; TRBD2 matches 8 bases. The CDR3 is 18 amino acids. The germline CDR1 and CDR2 sequences are MNHNS and SASEGT. With V trimmed by 5 bases and J by 6 bases, 19 bases remained unmatched. The CDR3 sequence: CASSIDTPGGGGLDTQYF. CDR3 DNA: TGTGCCAGCAGTATAGACACCCCGGGGGGCGGGGGGTTGGATACGCAGTATTTT.

The chain has TRBV7-9 and TRBJ1-5, with D possibly matching TRBD1 (6 bases). The CDR3 is made up of 14 amino acids. Germline V gives CDR1 SEHNR, CDR2 FQNEAQ (reference sequence). Deletions cut 5 bases from V and 7 bases from J, with 15 bases between. For the CDR3, the DNA is TGTGCCAGCAGCCTTGGATCGCAGGGGCAGCCCCAGCATTTT. It specifies CASSLGSQGQPQHF.

The J gene is TRBJ1-1, the V gene TRBV7-2; D is uncertain. This CDR3 has 15 residues. Germline V gene sequence: CDR1 SGHTA, CDR2 FQGNSA. The V end was cut by 4 bases, the J end by 1 base, with 13 bases between. The CDR3 protein is CASSYNTRQNTEAFF. The DNA for the CDR3 is TGTGCCAGCAGCTATAACACCCGCCAGAACACTGAAGCTTTCTTT.

The rearrangement joins TRBV2 to TRBJ2-3; 8 bases fit TRBD1. The CDR3 runs 15 residues. Germline V gene data show CDR1 as SNHLY and CDR2 as FYNNEI. The ends lost 6 bases at V and 1 base at J; junction bases unmatched: 6. The CDR3 region has the DNA TGTGCCAGCAGCGTAGACAGGGGCGGCACAGATACGCAGTATTTT. Translating gives CASSVDRGGTDTQYF.

The chain employs TRBV29-1 and TRBJ1-2, with 9 bases lining up with TRBD1. Germline V gene data show CDR1 as SQVTM and CDR2 as ANQGSEA. This CDR3 comprises 14 residues. J gave up 1 base and V 4 bases, and 4 bases lay outside the gene matches. CDR3 in DNA: TGCAGCGTTGTTAGGGACAGGGATAACTATGGCTACACCTTC. Its protein is CSVVRDRDNYGYTF.

In its sample, this clonotype was seen a few times. The V and J genes are TRBV7-9 and TRBJ2-3, with 12 bases aligning to TRBD2. V lost 3 bases, J lost 2 bases, and 9 bases stayed unmatched. Per the germline V gene, CDR1 is SEHNR and CDR2 is FQNEAQ (reference sequence). The CDR3 extends over 18 amino acids. The CDR3 nucleotides read TGTGCCAGCAGCTTGGATCTAGGACTAGCGGGACTCACAGATACGCAGTATTTT. This gives the protein CASSLDLGLAGLTDTQYF.

The chain carries TRBV12-3 or TRBV12-4 and TRBJ1-1; D is undetermined. V gave up 0 bases and J gave up 1 base, with 6 bases separating them. This CDR3 has 14 residues. CDR3 loop: CASSLALRNTEAFF. CDR3 in DNA: TGTGCCAGCAGTTTAGCGCTCAGGAACACTGAAGCTTTCTTT.

This clonotype has only a few counts. As DNA, the CDR3 is TGTGCCAGCACCCGACAGGGGAAGGCCTACGAGCAGTACTTC. It is translated as CASTRQGKAYEQYF. J is TRBJ2-7 and V is TRBV6-1, with 8 bases that match TRBD1. Trimming removed 7 bases from V and 2 bases from J; junction bases left unmatched: 7. CDR1 and CDR2 from the germline V gene are MNHNS and SASEGT. The CDR3 contains 14 residues.

This clonotype rates as medium-sized. The chain recombines TRBV30 with TRBJ1-1; D remains ambiguous. V gave up 8 bases and J gave up 1 base, with 23 bases separating them. The V gene's germline CDR1 is GTSNPN and CDR2 SVGIG (reference sequence). The CDR3 consists of 16 residues. CDR3 DNA sequence: TGTGCCCGCTCCAGCTCCCTTGTGCCGGCGAACACTGAAGCTTTCTTT. It encodes CARSSSLVPANTEAFF.

V is TRBV28 and J is TRBJ2-1, with a possible D match to TRBD2 (5 bases). The V gene lost 10 bases and the J gene lost 4 bases, with 11 bases spanning the gap. Per the germline V gene, CDR1 is MDHEN and CDR2 is SYDVKM. The length of the CDR3 is 12 residues. CDR3 loop: CATTGEYNEQFF. The DNA for the CDR3 is TGTGCCACCACCGGGGAGTACAATGAGCAGTTCTTC. Full variable domain (rest looked up from reference TRBV28 and TRBJ2-1): DVKVTQSSRYLVKRTGEKVFLECVQDMDHENMFWYRQDPGLGLRLIYFSYDVKMKEKGDIPEGYSVSREKKERFSLILESASTNQTSMYLCATTGEYNEQFFGPGTRLTVL.

V usage is TRBV12-3 or TRBV12-4 and J usage is TRBJ2-5; D remains unclear. V lost 5 bases and J lost 4, with 5 bases in between. The CDR3 has 11 amino acids. CDR3 coding DNA: TGTGCCAGCAGTCCTCGAGAGACCCAGTACTTC. Translation: CASSPRETQYF.